This entry features one T cell receptor beta chain sequence. Its antigen is unidentified. It was CD45RO-negative cells, positively selected for CCR7, that made up naive CD8 cells, with terminally differentiated effector memory CD45RA+ cells excluded. Adult donors, all healthy and HIV-negative, had no recent acute infections or vaccinations. Donors, without exception, were Caucasian adults residing in Nashville, Tennessee. Using immunoSEQ multiplex PCR, the repertoire was profiled, and TCRdb retains in-frame clones only, with some absent. Of about 2 million clones in the sample, 85% to 95% were seen once. CDR3 length: 16 amino acids. The germline CDR1 and CDR2 sequences are SGDLS and YYNGEE. V shed 3 bases and J 4 bases; nucleotides not matched to a gene: 8. This specimen comes from a study of shared clonotypes between healthy human individuals. Study observations and caveats: Represented genetic and exposure-history diversity was restricted by having few donors.

Sequencing was performed on naive CD8+ T cells sorted from blood. This TCR was sampled from a man between 18 and 35 years old in good health. The chain recombines TRBV9 with TRBJ2-5, with 11 bases matching TRBD2. The CDR3 DNA sequence: TGTGCCAGCAGCGCCGGGGGACTAGCGGCCGTAGAGACCCAGTACTTC. This encodes CASSAGGLAAVETQYF.